The rows below give T cell receptor beta chains drawn from one sample of a study of T cell responses to AZD1222 COVID-19 vaccine. The repertoire was sequenced with immunoSEQ multiplex PCR; TCRdb's copy has only in-frame clones and lacks some. Of roughly 110,000 clones listed, roughly 90% are singletons. The material sequenced was peripheral blood, taken 28 days after the second AZD1222 dose. The receptor set was obtained from an adult who received the AZD1222 COVID-19 vaccine. The CDR3 runs from the conserved cysteine through the conserved F or W. D genes are given only for firm matches. The listing skips clone size in some rows; elsewhere it reads once, few, many or a size class.

clone_size: .
j_call: TRBJ1-5
v_call: TRBV30
d_call: .
cdr3_aa: CAWSTGTYSNQPQHF
cdr3_nt: TGTGCCTGGTCAACCGGGACGTATAGCAATCAGCCCCAGCATTTT

clone_size: .
j_call: TRBJ1-1
v_call: TRBV29-1
d_call: .
cdr3_aa: CSVEGVGLGNTEAFF
cdr3_nt: TGCAGCGTTGAAGGGGTTGGTTTGGGGAACACTGAAGCTTTCTTT

clone_size: .
j_call: TRBJ1-5
v_call: TRBV19
d_call: TRBD1
cdr3_aa: CASSSDRVGPQHF
cdr3_nt: TGTGCCAGTAGTAGCGACAGGGTTGGGCCCCAGCATTTT

clone_size: .
j_call: TRBJ1-6
v_call: TRBV5-1
d_call: .
cdr3_aa: CASSLAGRRYNSPLHF
cdr3_nt: TGCGCCAGCAGCTTGGCCGGGCGGAGATATAATTCACCCCTCCACTTT

clone_size: .
j_call: TRBJ2-5
v_call: TRBV28
d_call: TRBD2
cdr3_aa: CASSPPFFLAGGRETQYF
cdr3_nt: TGTGCCAGCAGTCCTCCGTTCTTTTTAGCGGGAGGAAGAGAGACCCAGTACTTC

clone_size: .
j_call: TRBJ1-2
v_call: TRBV5-6
d_call: .
cdr3_aa: CATETRSGVYNYGYTF
cdr3_nt: TGTGCTACAGAGACTCGGAGTGGGGTTTATAACTATGGCTACACCTTC

clone_size: .
j_call: TRBJ2-1
v_call: TRBV24-1
d_call: .
cdr3_aa: CATSRSYNEQFF
cdr3_nt: TGTGCCACCAGTCGCTCCTACAATGAGCAGTTCTTC

clone_size: .
j_call: TRBJ1-3
v_call: TRBV7-6
d_call: .
cdr3_aa: CASSLEDLTGSFGNTIYF
cdr3_nt: TGTGCCAGCAGCTTAGAGGACCTCACAGGGAGCTTTGGAAACACCATATATTTT

clone_size: .
j_call: TRBJ1-2
v_call: TRBV28
d_call: .
cdr3_aa: CASSLLGGGLNYGYTF
cdr3_nt: TGTGCCAGCAGTTTATTGGGAGGGGGACTAAACTATGGCTACACCTTC

clone_size: .
j_call: TRBJ1-2
v_call: TRBV4-1
d_call: .
cdr3_aa: CASSQDRALQSQYGYTF
cdr3_nt: TGCGCCAGCAGCCAAGATAGGGCTCTTCAATCACAGTATGGCTACACCTTC

clone_size: .
j_call: TRBJ1-5
v_call: TRBV11-3
d_call: TRBD1
cdr3_aa: CASSGRQGGQPQHF
cdr3_nt: TGTGCCAGCAGCGGAAGACAGGGAGGCCAGCCCCAGCATTTT

clone_size: .
j_call: TRBJ2-4
v_call: TRBV30
d_call: TRBD2
cdr3_aa: CAWMVPGLKNIQYF
cdr3_nt: TGTGCCTGGATGGTGCCGGGACTAAAAAACATTCAGTACTTC

clone_size: once
j_call: TRBJ2-1
v_call: TRBV11-3
d_call: TRBD2
cdr3_aa: CASSPTPSGVEQFF
cdr3_nt: TGTGCCAGCAGCCCGACCCCTAGCGGGGTTGAGCAGTTCTTC